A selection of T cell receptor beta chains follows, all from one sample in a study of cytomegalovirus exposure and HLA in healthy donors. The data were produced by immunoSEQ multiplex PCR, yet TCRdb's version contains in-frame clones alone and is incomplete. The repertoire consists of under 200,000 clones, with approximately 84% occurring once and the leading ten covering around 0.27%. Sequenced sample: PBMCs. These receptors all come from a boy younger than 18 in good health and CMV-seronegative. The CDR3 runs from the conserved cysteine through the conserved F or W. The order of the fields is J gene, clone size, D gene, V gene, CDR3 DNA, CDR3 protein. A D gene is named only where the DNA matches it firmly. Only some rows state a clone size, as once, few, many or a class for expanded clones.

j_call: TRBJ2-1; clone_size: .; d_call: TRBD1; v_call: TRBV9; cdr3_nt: TGTGCCAGCAGCGTCAGTCAGGGGGCTTACAATGAGCAGTTCTTC; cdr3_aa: CASSVSQGAYNEQFF
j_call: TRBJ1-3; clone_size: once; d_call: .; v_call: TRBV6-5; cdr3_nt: TGTGCCAGCGGTATATGGGCAGGGTCTGGAAACACCATATATTTT; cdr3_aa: CASGIWAGSGNTIYF
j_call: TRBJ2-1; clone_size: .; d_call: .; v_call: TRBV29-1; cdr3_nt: TGCAGCGCCAACCCATTATCAGGCTCCTACAATGAGCAGTTCTTC; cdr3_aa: CSANPLSGSYNEQFF
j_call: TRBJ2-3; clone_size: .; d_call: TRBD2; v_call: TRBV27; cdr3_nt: TGTGCCAGCAGTTCCCCCCCCTTAACAGGGACTAGCGGGGGGATGGATACGCAGTATTTT; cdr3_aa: CASSSPPLTGTSGGMDTQYF
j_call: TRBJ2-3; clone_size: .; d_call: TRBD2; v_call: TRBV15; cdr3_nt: TGTGCCACCAGCAGGGCTAGCGGAAAGAGCACAGATACGCAGTATTTT; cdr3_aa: CATSRASGKSTDTQYF
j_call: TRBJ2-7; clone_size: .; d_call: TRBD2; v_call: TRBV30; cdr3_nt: TGTGCCTGGAGGACTGGGGGGGGTTACACCTACGAGCAGTACTTC; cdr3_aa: CAWRTGGGYTYEQYF
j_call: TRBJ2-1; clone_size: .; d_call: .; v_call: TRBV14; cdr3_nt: TGTGCCAGCAGCTCTTTCCGCTCCTACAATGAGCAGTTCTTC; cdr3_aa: CASSSFRSYNEQFF
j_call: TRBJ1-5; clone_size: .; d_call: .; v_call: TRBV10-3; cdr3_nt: TGTGCCATCCGGGAGCAGCTTAATCAGCCCCAGCATTTT; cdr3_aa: CAIREQLNQPQHF
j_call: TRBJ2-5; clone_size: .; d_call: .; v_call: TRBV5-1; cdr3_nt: TGCGCCAGCACCAGTAACACAGGAGAGACCCAGTACTTC; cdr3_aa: CASTSNTGETQYF
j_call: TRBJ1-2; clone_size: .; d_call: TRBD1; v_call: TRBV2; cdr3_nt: TGTGCCAGCAGTGAGAGGGACAGGGTGAATGGCTACACCTTC; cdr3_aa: CASSERDRVNGYTF
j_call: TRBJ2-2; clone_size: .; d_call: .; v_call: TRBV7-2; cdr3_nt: TGTGCCAGCAGCATCCTCGGAGCCGGGGAGCTGTTTTTT; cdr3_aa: CASSILGAGELFF
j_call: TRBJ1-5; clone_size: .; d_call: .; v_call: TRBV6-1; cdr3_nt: TGTGCCAGTGGGGACATTGATCAGCCCCAGCATTTT; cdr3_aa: CASGDIDQPQHF
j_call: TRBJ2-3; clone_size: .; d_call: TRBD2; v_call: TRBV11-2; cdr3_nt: TGTGCCAGCAGCTTAGAGGCTAGCGGGGGGTATACGCAGTATTTT; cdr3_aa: CASSLEASGGYTQYF
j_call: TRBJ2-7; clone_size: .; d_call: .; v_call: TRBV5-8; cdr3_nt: TGTGCCAGCAGCCGACGCACAGGGAATACCTACGAGCAGTACTTC; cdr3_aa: CASSRRTGNTYEQYF
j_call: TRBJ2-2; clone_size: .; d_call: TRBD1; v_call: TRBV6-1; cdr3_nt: TGTGCCAGCAGCTGGACAGGGTCGGTCACCGGGGAGCTGTTTTTT; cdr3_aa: CASSWTGSVTGELFF
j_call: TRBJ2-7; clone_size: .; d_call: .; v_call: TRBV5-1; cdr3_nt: TGCGCCAGCAGCTTGGCCTCTAGCGCTCCTTACGAGCAGTACTTC; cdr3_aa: CASSLASSAPYEQYF